Listed here are 29 T cell receptor beta chains from one sample, sequenced in a study of T cells after posttransplantation cyclophosphamide. Busulfan-fludarabine conditioning, marrow transplant, and cyclophosphamide on days +3 and +4 were administered. TCRdb keeps only in-frame clones here, not all; method: immunoSEQ multiplex PCR. The sample includes 35,000 to 45,000 clones, around four fifths seen only once; the top ten take roughly 8.1%. The sequencing used CD4+ T cells sorted from blood, collected 1903 days after a stem cell transplant with posttransplant cyclophosphamide. Receptors were obtained from a female patient aged 40-50 years who received an allogeneic stem cell transplant from a related donor, was CMV-positive, and had no GVHD. The T cells may come from the graft donor.

The chain carries TRBV27 and TRBJ1-2; TRBD1 agrees at 9 bases. V shed 0 bases, J shed 1 base, and the junction held 6 bases outside the gene matches. Looked up from germline, CDR1 is MNHEY and CDR2 is SMNVEV (reference sequence). CDR3 length: 17 amino acids. The CDR3 spells CASSLSGGQGNNYGYTF. The CDR3 DNA follows: TGTGCCAGCAGTTTATCGGGAGGACAGGGGAATAACTATGGCTACACCTTC.

The chain links TRBV27 to TRBJ2-7, with 11 bases that match TRBD2. J gave up 0 bases and V 5 bases, and 3 bases lay outside the gene matches. CDR1 and CDR2 from the germline V gene are MNHEY and SMNVEV (reference sequence). This CDR3 has 15 amino acids. CDR3 in amino acids: CASSGTSGSSYEQYF. The CDR3 coding sequence is TGTGCCAGCAGTGGGACTAGCGGCAGCTCCTACGAGCAGTACTTC.

V and J are TRBV18 and TRBJ2-1; D is possibly TRBD1 (5 bases). Deletions cut 3 bases from V and 4 bases from J, with 10 bases between. This CDR3 contains 14 residues. Germline V gene sequence: CDR1 KGHSH, CDR2 LQKENI. The CDR3 coding sequence is TGTGCCAGCTCACCCAAGGGGCAGTACAATGAGCAGTTCTTC. Amino acids: CASSPKGQYNEQFF.

This clone has just a few counts. The chain uses TRBV10-3 and TRBJ2-2, with 8 positions matching TRBD1. The V and J ends lost 7 bases and 3 bases, in that order; junction bases with no gene match: 4. This CDR3 is 14 amino acids long. Per the germline V gene, CDR1 is ENHRY and CDR2 is SYGVKD. This CDR3 is CAIKTGVDTGELFF. The DNA for the CDR3 is TGTGCCATCAAGACAGGGGTGGACACCGGGGAGCTGTTTTTT.

The chain employs TRBV18 and TRBJ2-5; the match to TRBD2 covers 11 bases. The CDR3 has 16 residues. V was clipped by 1 base and J by 4 bases; unmatched bases: 5. From germline, CDR1 is KGHSH and CDR2 LQKENI. Here the CDR3 DNA reads TGTGCCAGCTCACCACTAGCGGGGGGGCCAGGAGAGACCCAGTACTTC. Its translation: CASSPLAGGPGETQYF.

The rearrangement uses TRBV27 and TRBJ2-3; D perhaps matches TRBD1 (6 bases). The CDR3 extends over 16 amino acids. The V and J ends lost 2 bases and 2 bases respectively, with 14 bases between them. CDR1 and CDR2 from the germline V gene are MNHEY and SMNVEV (reference sequence). The CDR3: CASSLEMAGDTDTQYF. CDR3 in DNA: TGTGCCAGCAGTTTAGAGATGGCAGGGGACACAGATACGCAGTATTTT.

This clone has only a few counts. This chain uses TRBV27 with TRBJ1-1; a possible D gene is TRBD1 (5 bases). The V end lost 5 bases, the J end lost 1 base, and 14 bases lay between the germline ends. This CDR3 comprises 15 residues. Germline assignment: CDR1 MNHEY and CDR2 SMNVEV (reference sequence). Here the CDR3 reads CASSPLRGSNTEAFF. CDR3 DNA: TGTGCCAGCAGTCCGCTGCGGGGCTCGAACACTGAAGCTTTCTTT.

The gene calls are TRBV4-2 and TRBJ2-3; D is perhaps TRBD2 (7 bases). CDR1 and CDR2 from the germline V gene are LGHNA and YNFKEQ. V lost 0 bases and J 3 bases, leaving 13 bases between the germline ends. The CDR3 is 16 amino acids. The CDR3 DNA is TGTGCCAGCAGCCAAGAAGGGGGGGCCGGTACAGATACGCAGTATTTT. Encoded protein: CASSQEGGAGTDTQYF.

The rearrangement links TRBV27 to TRBJ2-1, with TRBD1 as a possible D gene (5 bases). The germline CDR1 and CDR2 sequences are MNHEY and SMNVEV (reference sequence). This CDR3 spans 15 amino acids. V lost 3 bases to trimming and J lost 7 bases, with 16 bases between them. The DNA of the CDR3 is TGTGCCAGCAGTTTCGGCAGGGTGAGTCTTAATGAGCAGTTCTTC. It encodes CASSFGRVSLNEQFF.

The J gene is TRBJ1-4, the V gene TRBV29-1; tentatively, D is TRBD1 (6 bases). The CDR3 sequence is 12 residues long. Germline assignment: CDR1 SQVTM and CDR2 ANQGSEA. With 7 bases removed from V and 8 bases from J, the gap between germline ends came to 14 bases. CDR3 residues: CSGGQMGEKLFF. CDR3 DNA sequence: TGCAGCGGGGGACAAATGGGGGAAAAACTGTTTTTT.

The V and J genes are TRBV2 and TRBJ1-2; 9 bases fit TRBD1. The CDR3 spans 15 residues. Germline V gene data show CDR1 as SNHLY and CDR2 as FYNNEI. J lost 6 bases, V lost 1 base, and 6 bases had no gene match. CDR3 sequence (DNA): TGTGCCAGCAGTGAAGAAAACAGGGGGCAGGATGGCTACACCTTC. This codes for CASSEENRGQDGYTF.

The V call is TRBV10-2, the J call TRBJ2-1; maybe TRBD1 (5 bases). The V gene lost 3 bases and the J gene lost 2 bases, with 17 bases spanning the gap. From germline, CDR1 is WSHSY and CDR2 SAAADI. There are 17 residues in the CDR3. CDR3 coding DNA: TGCGCCAGCAGTGATACGTTAGGGGCGTTGCCCTACAATGAGCAGTTCTTC. It codes for CASSDTLGALPYNEQFF.

CDR3 coding DNA: TGTGCCAGCAGCTTGGCGACTAGCGGGGGGACAGATACGCAGTATTTT. Protein sequence: CASSLATSGGTDTQYF. This rearrangement joins TRBV5-4 to TRBJ2-3, with TRBD2 matching 13 bases. The CDR3 has 16 residues. The germline gives CDR1 SGHNT, CDR2 YYREEE (reference sequence). After removal of 0 bases from V and 3 bases from J, the junction contained 1 base not matched to a gene.

The chain recombines TRBV11-2 with TRBJ2-7; D may be TRBD2 (6 bases). Trimming took 3 bases from V and 2 from J, leaving 8 bases between them. Germline loops: CDR1 SGHAT, CDR2 FQNNGV. The CDR3 covers 13 residues. Here the CDR3 DNA reads TGTGCCAGCAGCTTCCGGGAGACCTACGAGCAGTACTTC. Translation gives CASSFRETYEQYF.

V is TRBV7-2 and J is TRBJ2-5; 13 bases map to TRBD2. With V trimmed by 0 bases and J by 5 bases, 3 bases remained unmatched. This CDR3 has 16 residues. CDR1 is SGHTA and CDR2 is FQGNSA in the germline V gene. CDR3 region: CASSLALAGGPETQYF. CDR3 DNA sequence: TGTGCCAGCAGCTTAGCACTAGCGGGGGGGCCGGAGACCCAGTACTTC.

CDR3 sequence (DNA): TGTGCCAGCAGTGTAACGCGGGGGGCTTACACCGGGGAGCTGTTTTTT. Encoded protein: CASSVTRGAYTGELFF. The V and J genes are TRBV6-1 and TRBJ2-2, with 8 bases that match TRBD2. This CDR3 is 16 amino acids long. CDR1 is MNHNS, CDR2 SASEGT, per germline. Trimming cost V 4 bases and J 3 bases; bases outside gene matches: 7.

The genes are TRBV7-2 and TRBJ1-4, with 8 bases fitting TRBD1. CDR1 is SGHTA, CDR2 FQGNSA, per germline. V lost 3 bases and J lost 4; bases outside the gene matches: 4. The CDR3 totals 15 residues. The CDR3 sequence: CASSFGTGINEKLFF. The CDR3 nucleotides read TGTGCCAGCAGCTTCGGGACAGGCATTAATGAAAAACTGTTTTTT.

The rearrangement uses TRBV4-3 and TRBJ2-6; maybe TRBD2 (5 bases). Germline V gene sequence: CDR1 LGHNA, CDR2 YSLEER. Deletions cut 3 bases from V and 0 bases from J, with 6 bases between. This CDR3 region has 15 residues. CDR3 loop: CASSHAGSGANVLTF. CDR3 DNA sequence: TGCGCCAGCAGCCACGCGGGCTCTGGGGCCAACGTCCTGACTTTC.

The chain employs TRBV12-5 and TRBJ1-1; 12 bases line up with TRBD1. J gave up 5 bases and V 8 bases, and 9 bases lay outside the gene matches. The CDR3 spans 15 residues. Germline CDR1 and CDR2: LGHNT and FRNRAP. The DNA for the CDR3 is TGTGCTAGTATAGCGGGACAGGGGGCGAGGACTGAAGCTTTCTTT. This sequence encodes CASIAGQGARTEAFF.

The chain combines TRBV21-1 with TRBJ1-2; the DNA was not compared with TRBD1, the D call given in the table. TRBV21-1 is labeled a pseudogene. The CDR3 contains 16 residues. CDR3 nucleotide sequence: TGTGCCAGCAGCAAACCAACAGCCAGGGCGTTTTACGGCTACACCTTC. Its protein is CASSKPTARAFYGYTF.

The chain combines TRBV7-9 with TRBJ2-7, with TRBD2 matching over 14 bases. Per germline, CDR1 SEHNR and CDR2 FQNEAQ (reference sequence). With 5 bases clipped from V and 9 bases from J, the junction kept 9 bases outside the gene matches. CDR3 length: 15 amino acids. For the CDR3, the DNA is TGTGCCAGCAGCCTACGGACTAGCGGGGGGACCCTGCAGTACTTC. Protein product: CASSLRTSGGTLQYF. The full variable domain, completed using reference TRBV7-9 and TRBJ2-7, is DTGVSQNPRHKITKRGQNVTFRCDPISEHNRLYWYRQTLGQGPEFLTYFQNEAQLEKSRLLSDRFSAERPKGSFSTLEIQRTEQGDSAMYLCASSLRTSGGTLQYFGPGTRLTVT.

The table lists this clone with a count of one. The chain couples TRBV7-9 to TRBJ1-5, with TRBD1 as a possible D gene (5 bases). This CDR3 spans 12 amino acids. The V gene lost 4 bases and the J gene lost 9 bases, with 10 bases spanning the gap. In germline, CDR1 is SEHNR, CDR2 FQNEAQ (reference sequence). Here the CDR3 reads CASSSTQGPQHF. In DNA, the CDR3 is TGTGCCAGCAGCTCCACTCAGGGGCCCCAGCATTTT.

V and J are TRBV9 and TRBJ2-2, with TRBD1 matching 7 bases. The germline gives CDR1 SGDLS, CDR2 YYNGEE. V trimming: 4 bases; J trimming: 4 bases; junction bases outside the gene matches: 13. The CDR3 runs 17 residues. This CDR3 reads CASSSITGTASTGELFF. The CDR3 DNA reads as TGTGCCAGCAGCTCCATTACCGGGACAGCTAGCACCGGGGAGCTGTTTTTT.

The chain uses TRBV7-6 and TRBJ2-7; no clear D gene. CDR1 is SGHVS, CDR2 FNYEAQ, per germline. CDR3 length: 13 amino acids. V lost 0 bases and J 3 bases, leaving 6 bases between the germline ends. The CDR3 DNA follows: TGTGCCAGCAGCTTAGCGCTAGGCTACGAGCAGTACTTC. Translation gives CASSLALGYEQYF.

The V gene is TRBV19, the J gene TRBJ1-2, with D possibly being TRBD1 (6 bases). CDR3 size: 14 residues. CDR1 LNHDA and CDR2 SQIVND come from the germline V gene (reference sequence). V lost 4 bases and J 0 bases, leaving 9 bases between the germline ends. CDR3 coding DNA: TGTGCCAGTAGTACGACAGGAACTAACTATGGCTACACCTTC. Its protein is CASSTTGTNYGYTF.

The gene calls are TRBV5-1 and TRBJ2-7; 9 nucleotides line up with TRBD1. The CDR3 is 14 residues long. Looked up from germline, CDR1 is SGHRS and CDR2 is YFSETQ. The V segment lost 5 bases and the J segment 5 bases; nucleotides outside the gene matches: 8. CDR3 sequence: CASSSGQGSHEQYF. The CDR3 DNA sequence: TGCGCCAGCAGTTCGGGACAGGGATCCCACGAGCAGTACTTC. Full variable domain (missing parts from reference TRBV5-1 and TRBJ2-7): KAGVTQTPRYLIKTRGQQVTLSCSPISGHRSVSWYQQTPGQGLQFLFEYFSETQRNKGNFPGRFSGRQFSNSRSEMNVSTLELGDSALYLCASSSGQGSHEQYFGPGTRLTVT.

The chain recombines TRBV19 with TRBJ1-6; possible D gene TRBD1, 6 bases. Germline CDR1 reads LNHDA; CDR2 reads SQIVND (reference sequence). Trimming took 7 bases from V and 7 from J, leaving 11 bases between them. The CDR3 consists of 13 residues. CDR3 nucleotide sequence: TGTGCCAGTATCGGGCAGGGGAATTCACCCCTCCACTTT. Translation: CASIGQGNSPLHF.

This chain links TRBV25-1 with TRBJ2-3, with 12 nucleotides matching TRBD2. CDR3 length equals 17 residues. The germline gives CDR1 MGHDK, CDR2 SYGVNS. Trimming at V came to 5 bases and at J to 0 bases, leaving 6 bases not matched to a gene. This chain's CDR3 is CASSPQTSGGSTDTQYF. CDR3 nucleotide sequence: TGTGCCAGCAGTCCTCAGACTAGCGGGGGAAGCACAGATACGCAGTATTTT.

The chain combines TRBV6-5 with TRBJ2-3; D is possibly TRBD2 (5 bases). Germline V gives CDR1 MNHEY, CDR2 SVGAGI. Trimming stripped 6 bases from V and 4 bases from J, with 14 bases between. The CDR3 is 14 amino acids. For the CDR3, the DNA is TGTGCCAGCAGGGAGGTTGGTGTCGCAGATACGCAGTATTTT. It yields the protein CASREVGVADTQYF.